A single sample gave rise to the 25 T cell receptor beta chains below, sequenced in a study of blood T cell repertoires in COVID-19. Clones were read by immunoSEQ multiplex PCR, and TCRdb kept only the in-frame ones, dropping some. The sample includes more than 150,000 clones, around 90% of them seen just once. The sample was peripheral blood. The receptors derive from a man aged 50-59 years with acute or convalescent COVID-19.

The CDR3 nucleotides are TGTGCCAGCTCACCACGTCGAGTATCGGGGGACAGGTATAGCAATCAGCCCCAGCATTTT. Protein product: CASSPRRVSGDRYSNQPQHF. The rearrangement links TRBV18 to TRBJ1-5, with 8 bases that match TRBD1. V was clipped by 1 base and J by 0 bases; unmatched bases: 14. This CDR3 has 20 amino acids. The germline V gene has CDR1 KGHSH and CDR2 LQKENI.

The chain combines TRBV28 with TRBJ1-5; D gene unclear. V was shortened by 2 bases and J by 6 bases, with 14 bases between the two germline ends. This CDR3 is built from 15 residues. CDR1 MDHEN and CDR2 SYDVKM come from the germline V gene. As DNA, the CDR3 is TGTGCCAGCAGTTTAAACCCCCCTCTCGGTCAGCCCCAGCATTTT. Residues: CASSLNPPLGQPQHF.

This chain connects TRBV2 to TRBJ1-2; D not resolved. CDR1 is SNHLY and CDR2 is FYNNEI in the germline V gene. The ends were cut back, 8 bases at V and 4 bases at J, with 17 bases in the middle. The CDR3 extends over 14 amino acids. DNA for the CDR3: TGTGCCAGCGGGTACAACCCGGGGATCTATGGCTACACCTTC. This codes for CASGYNPGIYGYTF.

The J gene is TRBJ1-3, the V gene TRBV5-6, with D maybe TRBD1 (6 bases). The CDR3 spans 16 residues. V was trimmed by 3 bases and J by 0 bases, leaving 13 bases between them. Germline V CDR1 and CDR2: SGHDT, YYEEEE. The CDR3 sequence: CASSSPTGDSGNTIYF. DNA for the CDR3: TGTGCCAGCAGCTCGCCGACAGGAGACTCTGGAAACACCATATATTTT.

This clone was observed a few times. The chain joins TRBV5-5 to TRBJ1-1, with 8 bases lining up with TRBD1. CDR3 size: 15 residues. Germline loops: CDR1 SGHKS, CDR2 YYEKEE (reference sequence). J lost 1 base, V lost 3 bases, and 5 bases had no gene match. The CDR3 DNA sequence: TGTGCCAGCAGCTCTCCGGACAGGGCGAACACTGAAGCTTTCTTT. It encodes CASSSPDRANTEAFF. The whole variable domain, remainder taken from reference TRBV5-5 and TRBJ1-1, is DAGVTQSPTHLIKTRGQQVTLRCSPISGHKSVSWYQQVLGQGPQFIFQYYEKEERGRGNFPDRFSARQFPNYSSELNVNALLLGDSALYLCASSSPDRANTEAFFGQGTRLTVV.

The CDR3 loop reads CASSVMISEGYTF. DNA for the CDR3: TGTGCCAGCAGTGTCATGATTTCGGAGGGCTACACCTTC. The chain is built from TRBV2 and TRBJ1-2; no clear D gene. V dropped 4 bases and J dropped 8 bases, with 14 bases sitting between them. This CDR3 spans 13 amino acids. Germline CDR1 SNHLY, CDR2 FYNNEI. Full variable domain (remainder filled in from reference TRBV2 and TRBJ1-2): EPEVTQTPSHQVTQMGQEVILRCVPISNHLYFYWYRQILGQKVEFLVSFYNNEISEKSEIFDDQFSVERPDGSNFTLKIRSTKLEDSAMYFCASSVMISEGYTFGSGTRLTVV.

This sequence joins TRBV15 and TRBJ2-7; D might be TRBD1 (5 bases). V lost 0 bases and J 2 bases, leaving 11 bases between the germline ends. This CDR3 has 15 amino acids. From germline, CDR1 is LNHNV and CDR2 YYDKDF (reference sequence). The CDR3 protein is CATSRDRRVPYEQYF. In DNA form, the CDR3 reads TGTGCCACCAGCAGAGACCGCAGGGTGCCCTACGAGCAGTACTTC.

This clone was observed a few times. The genes are TRBV12-3 or TRBV12-4 and TRBJ1-2, with D unclear. V dropped 6 bases and J dropped 3 bases, with 11 bases sitting between them. The CDR3 covers 13 residues. For the CDR3, the DNA is TGTGCCAGCAGCCAACAGATGGACTATGGCTACACCTTC. The encoded protein is CASSQQMDYGYTF.

V is TRBV11-2 and J is TRBJ2-7; D perhaps matches TRBD1 (6 bases). Per germline, CDR1 SGHAT and CDR2 FQNNGV. The CDR3 sequence is 17 residues long. V lost 2 bases and J 3 bases, leaving 20 bases between the germline ends. The CDR3 nucleotides read TGTGCCAGCAGCTTACCAGGGGTGGGGCAAAGCCTCTACGAGCAGTACTTC. Translation gives CASSLPGVGQSLYEQYF.

V is TRBV9 and J is TRBJ2-2, with TRBD2 matching 8 bases. This CDR3 is 15 amino acids long. Per the germline V gene, CDR1 is SGDLS and CDR2 is YYNGEE. With V trimmed by 1 base and J by 4 bases, 3 bases remained unmatched. The CDR3 coding sequence is TGTGCCAGCAGCGTATCGGGAGGGCCCACCGGGGAGCTGTTTTTT. Its protein product is CASSVSGGPTGELFF.

The V and J genes are TRBV5-1 and TRBJ2-5; 7 bases match TRBD1. The CDR3 runs to 13 residues. CDR1 is SGHRS, CDR2 YFSETQ, per germline. With 0 bases clipped from V and 4 bases from J, the junction kept 0 bases outside the gene matches. The CDR3 DNA reads TGCGCCAGCAGCTTGGGACAGGGAGAGACCCAGTACTTC. Translating it yields CASSLGQGETQYF.

The V and J genes are TRBV7-2 and TRBJ2-5; a weak D match, TRBD2 (5 bases). The CDR3 spans 14 residues. Germline loops: CDR1 SGHTA, CDR2 FQGNSA. The V and J ends lost 2 bases and 4 bases respectively, with 11 bases between them. The CDR3 sequence is CASSLNRDLETQYF. The CDR3 DNA sequence: TGTGCCAGCAGCTTAAACCGGGATTTAGAGACCCAGTACTTC.

V and J are TRBV2 and TRBJ2-2, with 7 positions matching TRBD2. This CDR3 has 15 amino acids. Germline trimming cut 6 bases from V and 2 bases from J; bases unmatched to any gene: 6. From germline, CDR1 is SNHLY and CDR2 FYNNEI. The CDR3 sequence is CASRGGLSNTGELFF. CDR3 bases: TGTGCCAGCAGGGGGGGACTATCTAACACCGGGGAGCTGTTTTTT.

This chain uses TRBV7-9 with TRBJ2-7; 7 positions agree with TRBD2. The V gene end was trimmed by 5 bases and the J gene end by 3 bases; junction bases not matched to a gene: 4. From germline, CDR1 is SEHNR and CDR2 FQNEAQ (reference sequence). The CDR3 runs to 13 residues. CDR3: CASSNGGVYEQYF. The CDR3 DNA reads as TGTGCCAGCAGCAATGGGGGGGTCTACGAGCAGTACTTC.

The chain is built from TRBV28 and TRBJ2-2, with 10 bases lining up with TRBD1. This CDR3 region has 15 residues. V was clipped by 5 bases and J by 8 bases; unmatched bases: 8. Per germline, CDR1 MDHEN and CDR2 SYDVKM. CDR3 protein: CASSKFGDRGGELFF. For the CDR3, the DNA is TGTGCCAGCAGTAAATTCGGGGACAGGGGAGGGGAGCTGTTTTTT.

This clone appeared a few times. The V and J genes are TRBV29-1 and TRBJ1-1; D remains ambiguous. V gave up 6 bases and J gave up 4 bases, with 12 bases separating them. Germline V gene lookup returns CDR1 SQVTM and CDR2 ANQGSEA. This CDR3 region has 12 residues. The CDR3 DNA sequence: TGCAGCGTCGAGGGTCGGGGCACTGAAGCTTTCTTT. Translation: CSVEGRGTEAFF.

J is TRBJ2-5 and V is TRBV3-1 (or the pseudogene TRBV3-2); 7 positions agree with TRBD2. With V trimmed by 1 base and J by 5 bases, 4 bases remained unmatched. CDR1 is LGHDT, CDR2 YNNKEL, per germline (reference sequence). The CDR3 runs 14 residues. CDR3 coding DNA: TGTGCCAGCAGCCAAGGGGGAGGGAGGGAGACCCAGTACTTC. Translation: CASSQGGGRETQYF.

This sequence joins TRBV3-1 (or the pseudogene TRBV3-2) and TRBJ1-2; no definite D call. Germline CDR1 is LGHDT and CDR2 is YNNKEL (reference sequence). V was clipped by 4 bases and J by 7 bases, with 16 bases between them. CDR3 size: 14 residues. CDR3 sequence (DNA): TGTGCCAGCAGCCTATCGGGGAGTATCATTGGCTACACCTTC. Translating gives CASSLSGSIIGYTF.

About this clone: This CDR3 is also generated by other DNA sequences in the sample. The chain is built from TRBV7-2 and TRBJ2-5; 9 positions agree with TRBD2. The CDR3 spans 14 residues. After removal of 1 base from V and 3 bases from J, the junction contained 0 bases not matched to a gene. Per the germline V gene, CDR1 is SGHTA and CDR2 is FQGNSA. The CDR3 spells CASSLGLAEETQYF. CDR3 nucleotides: TGTGCCAGCAGCTTAGGACTAGCGGAAGAGACCCAGTACTTC. Using reference TRBV7-2 and TRBJ2-5 for the parts outside the CDR3, the full variable domain is GAGVSQSPSNKVTEKGKDVELRCDPISGHTALYWYRQSLGQGLEFLIYFQGNSAPDKSGLPSDRFSAERTGGSVSTLTIQRTQQEDSAVYLCASSLGLAEETQYFGPGTRLLVL.

This sequence joins TRBV3-1 (or the pseudogene TRBV3-2) and TRBJ1-2, with 10 bases fitting TRBD1. The junction had 6 bases not matched to a gene; V was cut back by 1 base and J by 4 bases. Germline V gene sequence: CDR1 LGHDT, CDR2 YNNKEL (reference sequence). This CDR3 contains 16 residues. The CDR3, as DNA: TGTGCCAGCAGCCAAGGGGGACAGGGGACCTCCTATGGCTACACCTTC. Protein sequence: CASSQGGQGTSYGYTF.

J is TRBJ2-3 and V is TRBV29-1; tentatively, D is TRBD1 (6 bases). This CDR3 region has 10 residues. Trimming left V 7 bases short and J 9 bases short, with 11 bases between. Germline V lookup: CDR1 SQVTM, CDR2 ANQGSEA. CDR3 region: CSATGATQYF. As DNA, the CDR3 is TGCAGCGCGACAGGAGCCACGCAGTATTTT.

V gene TRBV6-5 combines with J gene TRBJ1-2; tentative D call: TRBD1 (5 bases). The V end was cut by 3 bases, the J end by 5 bases, with 13 bases between. The germline V gene has CDR1 MNHEY and CDR2 SVGAGI. This CDR3 has 14 amino acids. The CDR3 nucleotides read TGTGCCAGCAGTTATGGGGGGGTATTGTATGGCTACACCTTC. It is translated as CASSYGGVLYGYTF.

The chain joins TRBV5-6 to TRBJ2-7, with 13 bases fitting TRBD2. The ends lost 4 bases at V and 1 base at J; junction bases unmatched: 5. CDR1 and CDR2 (germline): SGHDT, YYEEEE. This CDR3 region has 16 residues. The CDR3 spells CASSEGLAGASYEQYV. The CDR3 coding sequence is TGTGCCAGCAGCGAAGGACTAGCGGGGGCGTCCTACGAGCAGTACGTC.

The V and J genes are TRBV20-1 and TRBJ2-7; TRBD1 is a possible D gene (6 bases). V was trimmed by 3 bases and J by 3 bases, leaving 6 bases between them. Per germline, CDR1 DFQATT and CDR2 SNEGSKA (reference sequence). The CDR3 contains 11 residues. CDR3 bases: TGCAGTGCTAGGGACAGCTACGAGCAGTACTTC. Its translation: CSARDSYEQYF.

This sequence joins TRBV6-5 and TRBJ2-7, with 10 bases fitting TRBD2. The CDR3 length is 13 residues. CDR1 is MNHEY, CDR2 SVGAGI, per germline. V trimming: 6 bases; J trimming: 1 base; junction bases outside the gene matches: 0. DNA of the CDR3: TGTGCCAGCAGGACTAGCGGGTCCTACGAGCAGTACTTC. This translates into CASRTSGSYEQYF.